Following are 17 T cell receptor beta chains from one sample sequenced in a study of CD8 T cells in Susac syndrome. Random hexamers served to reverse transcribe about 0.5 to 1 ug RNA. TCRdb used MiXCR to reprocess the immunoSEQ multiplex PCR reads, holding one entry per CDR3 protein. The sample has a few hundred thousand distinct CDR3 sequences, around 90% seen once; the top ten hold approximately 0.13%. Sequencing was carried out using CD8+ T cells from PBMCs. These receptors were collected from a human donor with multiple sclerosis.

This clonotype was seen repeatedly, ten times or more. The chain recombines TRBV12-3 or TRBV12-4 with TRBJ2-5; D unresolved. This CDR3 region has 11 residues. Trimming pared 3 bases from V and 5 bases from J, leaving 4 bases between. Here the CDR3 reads CASSFGETQYF. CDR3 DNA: TGTGCCAGCAGTTTTGGGGAGACCCAGTACTTC.

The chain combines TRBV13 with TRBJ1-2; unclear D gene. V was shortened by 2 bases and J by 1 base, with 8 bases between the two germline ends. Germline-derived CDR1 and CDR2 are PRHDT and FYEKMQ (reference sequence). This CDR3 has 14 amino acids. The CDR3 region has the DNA TGTGCCAGCAGCTTAAGAGTAAATAACTATGGCTACACCTTC. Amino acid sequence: CASSLRVNNYGYTF.

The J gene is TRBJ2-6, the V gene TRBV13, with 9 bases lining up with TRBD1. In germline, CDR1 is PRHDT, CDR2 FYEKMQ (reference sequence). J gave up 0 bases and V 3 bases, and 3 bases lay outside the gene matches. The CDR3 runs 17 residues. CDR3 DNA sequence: TGTGCCAGCAGCTTGGGACAGGGATTCTCTGGGGCCAACGTCCTGACTTTC. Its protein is CASSLGQGFSGANVLTF.

Here the CDR3 reads CSVAGSSGNTIYF. CDR3 DNA sequence: TGCAGCGTGGCTGGGAGCTCTGGAAACACCATATATTTT. The V gene is TRBV29-1, the J gene TRBJ1-3; D uncertain. The ends were cut back, 6 bases at V and 0 bases at J, with 9 bases in the middle. The CDR3 length is 13 residues. Germline V gene sequence: CDR1 SQVTM, CDR2 ANQGSEA.

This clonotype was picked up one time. The CDR3, as DNA: TGTGCCAGCAGCGGGGGGCGAGGTGGCACTGAAGCTTTCTTT. This sequence encodes CASSGGRGGTEAFF. The gene calls are TRBV5-4 and TRBJ1-1; possibly TRBD1 for D (6 bases). The CDR3 has 14 amino acids. Per the germline V gene, CDR1 is SGHNT and CDR2 is YYREEE (reference sequence). V shed 4 bases and J shed 4 bases, with 14 bases lying between them. Together with reference TRBV5-4 and TRBJ1-1, the CDR3 gives the full variable domain: ETGVTQSPTHLIKTRGQQVTLRCSSQSGHNTVSWYQQALGQGPQFIFQYYREEENGRGNFPPRFSGLQFPNYSSELNVNALELDDSALYLCASSGGRGGTEAFFGQGTRLTVV.

This CDR3 reads CASSFGTGGFYEQYF. The CDR3 nucleotides read TGTGCCAGCAGTTTTGGGACAGGGGGCTTCTACGAGCAGTACTTC. The chain employs TRBV27 and TRBJ2-7, with TRBD1 matching 12 bases. CDR1 is MNHEY and CDR2 is SMNVEV in the germline V gene (reference sequence). CDR3 length equals 15 residues. After removal of 3 bases from V and 3 bases from J, the junction contained 3 bases not matched to a gene.

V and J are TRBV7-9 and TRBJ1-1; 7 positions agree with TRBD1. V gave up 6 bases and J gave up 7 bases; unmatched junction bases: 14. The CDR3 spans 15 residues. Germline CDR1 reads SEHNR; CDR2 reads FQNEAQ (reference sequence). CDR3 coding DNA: TGTGCCAGCAGTCCACGGACAGGAAGAATAGGTGAAGCTTTCTTT. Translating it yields CASSPRTGRIGEAFF.

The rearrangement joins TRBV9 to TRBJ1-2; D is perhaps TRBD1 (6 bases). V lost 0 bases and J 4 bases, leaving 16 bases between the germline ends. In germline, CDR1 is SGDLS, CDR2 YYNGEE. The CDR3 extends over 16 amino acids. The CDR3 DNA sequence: TGTGCCAGCAGCGTAGCTATGACAGGCTCACCCTATGGCTACACCTTC. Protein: CASSVAMTGSPYGYTF. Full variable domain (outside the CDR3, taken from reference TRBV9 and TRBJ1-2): DSGVTQTPKHLITATGQRVTLRCSPRSGDLSVYWYQQSLDQGLQFLIQYYNGEERAKGNILERFSAQQFPDLHSELNLSSLELGDSALYFCASSVAMTGSPYGYTFGSGTRLTVV.

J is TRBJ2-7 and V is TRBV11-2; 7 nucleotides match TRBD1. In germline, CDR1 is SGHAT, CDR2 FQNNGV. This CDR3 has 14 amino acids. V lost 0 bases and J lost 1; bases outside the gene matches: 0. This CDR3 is CASSLETGSYEQYF. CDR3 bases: TGTGCCAGCAGCTTAGAGACAGGGTCCTACGAGCAGTACTTC.

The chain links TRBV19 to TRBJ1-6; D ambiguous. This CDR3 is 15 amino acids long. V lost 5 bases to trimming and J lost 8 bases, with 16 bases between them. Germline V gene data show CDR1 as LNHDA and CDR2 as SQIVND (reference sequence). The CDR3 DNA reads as TGTGCCAGTAGTGTCGGATACGGCGCCTATTCACCCCTCCACTTT. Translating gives CASSVGYGAYSPLHF.

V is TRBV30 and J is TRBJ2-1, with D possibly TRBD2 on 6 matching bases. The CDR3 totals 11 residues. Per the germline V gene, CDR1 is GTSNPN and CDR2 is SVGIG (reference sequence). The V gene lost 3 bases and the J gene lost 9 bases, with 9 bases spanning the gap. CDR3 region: CAWREEGEQFF. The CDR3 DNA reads TGTGCCTGGAGGGAGGAGGGTGAGCAGTTCTTC.

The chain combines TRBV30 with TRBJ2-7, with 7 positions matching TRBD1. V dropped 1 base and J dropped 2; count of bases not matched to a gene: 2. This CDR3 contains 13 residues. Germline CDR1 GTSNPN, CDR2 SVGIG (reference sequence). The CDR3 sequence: CAWSGDSPYEQYF. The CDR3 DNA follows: TGTGCCTGGAGTGGGGACAGCCCCTACGAGCAGTACTTC.

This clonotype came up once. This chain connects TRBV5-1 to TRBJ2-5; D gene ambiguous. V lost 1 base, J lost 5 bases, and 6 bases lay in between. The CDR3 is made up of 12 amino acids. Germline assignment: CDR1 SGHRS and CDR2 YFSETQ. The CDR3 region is CASSLNGETQYF. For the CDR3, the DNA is TGCGCCAGCAGCTTGAACGGGGAGACCCAGTACTTC.

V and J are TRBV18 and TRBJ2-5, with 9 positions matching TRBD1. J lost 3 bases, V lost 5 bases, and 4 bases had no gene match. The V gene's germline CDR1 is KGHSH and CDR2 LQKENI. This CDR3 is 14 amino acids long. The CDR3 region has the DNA TGTGCCAGCTCAGGACAGGGGATGGAAGAGACCCAGTACTTC. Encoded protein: CASSGQGMEETQYF. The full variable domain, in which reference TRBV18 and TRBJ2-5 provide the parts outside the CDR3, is NAGVMQNPRHLVRRRGQEARLRCSPMKGHSHVYWYRQLPEEGLKFMVYLQKENIIDESGMPKERFSAEFPKEGPSILRIQQVVRGDSAAYFCASSGQGMEETQYFGPGTRLLVL.

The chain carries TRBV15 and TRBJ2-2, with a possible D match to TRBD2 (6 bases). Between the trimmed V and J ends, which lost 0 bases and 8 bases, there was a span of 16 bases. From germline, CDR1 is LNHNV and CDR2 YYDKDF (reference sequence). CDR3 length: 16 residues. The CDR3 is CATSRDLSPGTGELFF. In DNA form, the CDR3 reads TGTGCCACCAGCAGAGATCTTTCGCCAGGGACTGGGGAGCTGTTTTTT.

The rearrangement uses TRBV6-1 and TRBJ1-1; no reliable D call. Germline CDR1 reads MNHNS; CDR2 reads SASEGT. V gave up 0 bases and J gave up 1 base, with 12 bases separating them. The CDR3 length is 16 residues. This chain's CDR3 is CASSEAFLGANTEAFF. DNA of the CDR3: TGTGCCAGCAGTGAAGCGTTTCTGGGCGCGAACACTGAAGCTTTCTTT.

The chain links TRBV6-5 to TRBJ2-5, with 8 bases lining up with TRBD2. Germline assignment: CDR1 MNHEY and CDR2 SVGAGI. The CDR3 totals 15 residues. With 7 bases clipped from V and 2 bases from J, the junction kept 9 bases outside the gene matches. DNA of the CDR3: TGTGCCAGCAACCCGGGGGGGCCCTTGCAAGAGACCCAGTACTTC. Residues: CASNPGGPLQETQYF.